The clone carrying this T cell receptor (beta chain) was seen a few times. The antigen remains unidentified. This record comes from a study of T cells in Graves' hyperthyroidism and ophthalmopathy. Stable disease denoted Graves' hyperthyroidism without ophthalmopathy progression within 18 months. PBMCs were derived from roughly 9.6 ml fresh peripheral blood. RNA transcripts yielded amplified TCR beta CDR3 regions. HTBI primers drove first-round RT-PCR of the TCR CDR3. TCRdb re-analysed the multiplex PCR reads in MiXCR, keeping a single row per CDR3 protein. This table has around 450,000 distinct CDR3 sequences, roughly an eighth appearing once. Study-wide points: Blood also carried most thyroid clonotypes expanded above 0.001. Stable hyperthyroidism and ophthalmopathy were separated using 13 V-J signatures.

The V segment lost 10 bases and the J segment 10 bases; nucleotides outside the gene matches: 6. The CDR3 runs 12 residues. What was sequenced was blood. The V gene is TRBV12-3 or TRBV12-4, the J gene TRBJ1-6, with TRBD1 matching over 8 bases. The sequence derives from a woman between 18 and 30 years old with Graves' hyperthyroidism. This chain's CDR3 is CATGQGLSPLHF. The CDR3 nucleotides are TGTGCCACCGGACAGGGTTTATCACCCCTCCACTTT.